These 3 T cell receptor beta chains originate from one sample sequenced in a study of T-cell memory formation after mild COVID-19. A single record per CDR3 protein comes from TCRdb applying MiXCR to the 5' RACE reads. The sample consists of 110,000 or so distinct CDR3 sequences, about a fifth of them appearing once. The sequenced material came from PBMCs or a T cell subset sorted from them (not recorded which). The receptor set was obtained from a man between 18 and 29 years old who had mild COVID-19 (a few samples of this study predate the infection). Cell type and time point are not known.

The J gene is TRBJ1-2, the V gene TRBV4-2; D is perhaps TRBD1 (5 bases). The germline V gene encodes CDR1 LGHNA and CDR2 YNFKEQ. The CDR3 is 14 amino acids. Trimming took 4 bases from V and 7 from J, leaving 16 bases between them. CDR3 region: CASSPGTSGSGYTF. CDR3 sequence (DNA): TGTGCCAGCAGCCCTGGGACGTCAGGCTCTGGCTACACCTTC.

This clonotype was detected only a few times. The chain is built from TRBV4-3 and TRBJ2-7; D is perhaps TRBD1 (5 bases). Trimming stripped 0 bases from V and 7 bases from J, with 16 bases between. The CDR3 covers 15 residues. Germline assignment: CDR1 LGHNA and CDR2 YSLEER. CDR3 coding DNA: TGCGCCAGCAGCCAAGATATAGGCAGGGAACGGGAGCAGTACTTC. As protein: CASSQDIGREREQYF.

This clonotype has more than one count but fewer than ten. This chain uses TRBV29-1 with TRBJ1-2; 8 bases map to TRBD1. V dropped 0 bases and J dropped 5; count of bases not matched to a gene: 14. Germline V gene lookup returns CDR1 SQVTM and CDR2 ANQGSEA. The CDR3 contains 17 residues. CDR3 region: CSVEELGQGRSGYGYTF. The DNA for the CDR3 is TGCAGCGTTGAAGAATTAGGACAGGGACGTTCGGGGTATGGCTACACCTTC.